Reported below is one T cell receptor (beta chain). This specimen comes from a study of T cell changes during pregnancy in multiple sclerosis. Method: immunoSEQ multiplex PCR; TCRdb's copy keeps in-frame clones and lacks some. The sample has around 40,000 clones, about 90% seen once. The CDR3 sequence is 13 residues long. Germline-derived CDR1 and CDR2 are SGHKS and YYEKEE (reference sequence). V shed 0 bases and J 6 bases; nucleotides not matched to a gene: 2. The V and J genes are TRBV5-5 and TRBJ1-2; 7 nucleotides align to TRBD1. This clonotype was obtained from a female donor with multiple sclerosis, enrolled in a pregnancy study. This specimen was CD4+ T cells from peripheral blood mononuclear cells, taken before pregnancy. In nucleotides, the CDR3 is TGTGCCAGCAGCTTGGGGGGACAGCATGGCTACACCTTC. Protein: CASSLGGQHGYTF.